This T cell receptor beta chain was identified in a study of OX40 agonist ivuxolimab in advanced cancers. Study conclusions and caveats: Dosing at 0.1 to 3.0 mg/kg was accompanied by clonal expansion of CD4+ and CD8+ blood T cells by week 6.

This CDR3 has 14 amino acids. CDR1 is MNHNY, CDR2 SVGAGI, per germline (reference sequence). V dropped 5 bases and J dropped 3 bases, with 12 bases sitting between them. Autoimmune disease history or systemic immunosuppression was exclusionary. Libraries were prepared by immunoSEQ multiplex PCR; TCRdb keeps only in-frame clonotypes and omits some of them. Of some 70,000 clones listed, about 81% were seen once; the top ten hold 0.35% to 0.5%. In regard to this clone: Its antigen is unknown.

The receptor's source is an adult with an advanced solid tumor such as melanoma, head and neck, liver or kidney cancer. The starting material was CD4+ or CD8+ T cells sorted from blood, obtained in a trial of the OX40 agonist ivuxolimab. V is TRBV6-6 and J is TRBJ2-3; D is possibly TRBD2 (6 bases). CDR3 region: CASSQGLSTDTQYF. DNA of the CDR3: TGTGCCAGCAGTCAAGGACTATCGACAGATACGCAGTATTTT.